This is a list of T cell receptor beta chains from one sample in a study of shared T cell receptors in the human thymus. The data were produced by immunoSEQ multiplex PCR, yet TCRdb's version contains in-frame clones alone and is incomplete. Of 720,000 or so clones listed, around 85% are singletons. The same sample was also used in a study of human thymus T cells.

The sample consisted of thymocytes. The receptors stem from a girl in the first two years of life with a congenital heart defect. Each CDR3 is given with its conserved first and last residue. D genes are given only for firm matches. Clone size is not always given. Where it is, it says once, few, many or a class for expanded clones.

D: TRBD1; V: TRBV2; length: 16; size: NA; J: TRBJ2-3; CDR3: CASSETLRDRADTQYF; DNA: TGTGCCAGCAGTGAAACACTCCGGGACAGGGCAGATACGCAGTATTTT
D: NA; V: TRBV5-1; length: 18; size: once; J: TRBJ1-1; CDR3: CASSFSPPPGVWNTEAFF; DNA: TGCGCCAGCAGCTTTTCCCCTCCGCCAGGGGTTTGGAACACTGAAGCTTTCTTT
D: TRBD1; V: TRBV6-1; length: 16; size: NA; J: TRBJ1-5; CDR3: CASSELGTAHNQPQHF; DNA: TGTGCCAGCAGTGAACTCGGGACAGCTCACAATCAGCCCCAGCATTTT
D: NA; V: TRBV30; length: 13; size: NA; J: TRBJ1-1; CDR3: CAWSRKLNTEAFF; DNA: TGTGCCTGGAGTAGAAAGCTGAACACTGAAGCTTTCTTT
D: TRBD1; V: TRBV29-1; length: 15; size: NA; J: TRBJ2-7; CDR3: CSAGTTGQAYYEQYF; DNA: TGCAGCGCCGGTACCACGGGACAGGCTTATTACGAGCAGTACTTC
D: TRBD1; V: TRBV5-4; length: 20; size: NA; J: TRBJ2-1; CDR3: CASSWERVGQAERTYNEQFF; DNA: TGTGCCAGCAGCTGGGAACGGGTTGGACAGGCGGAGAGAACCTACAATGAGCAGTTCTTC
D: TRBD1; V: TRBV19; length: 16; size: NA; J: TRBJ2-1; CDR3: CASSIEGQGGYNEQFF; DNA: TGTGCCAGTAGTATAGAAGGACAGGGAGGATACAATGAGCAGTTCTTC
D: TRBD1; V: TRBV7-2; length: 17; size: NA; J: TRBJ1-2; CDR3: CASSLAAQGGSNYGYTF; DNA: TGTGCCAGCAGCTTAGCCGCCCAGGGGGGCTCGAACTATGGCTACACCTTC
D: TRBD2; V: TRBV5-6; length: 16; size: NA; J: TRBJ2-1; CDR3: CASSPRGGKRGNEQFF; DNA: TGTGCCAGCAGCCCTCGGGGGGGGAAGAGGGGGAATGAGCAGTTCTTC
D: TRBD1; V: TRBV6-5; length: 16; size: NA; J: TRBJ1-1; CDR3: CASSYSQGARGSGAFF; DNA: TGTGCCAGCAGTTACTCTCAGGGGGCTCGGGGTAGCGGAGCTTTCTTT
D: NA; V: TRBV19; length: 15; size: NA; J: TRBJ2-4; CDR3: CASSPLDGSGNIQYF; DNA: TGTGCCAGTAGTCCCTTAGACGGCTCGGGAAACATTCAGTACTTC
D: TRBD1; V: TRBV6-7; length: 13; size: NA; J: TRBJ1-1; CDR3: CASRLQGYTEAFF; DNA: TGTGCCAGCAGGCTACAGGGGTACACTGAAGCTTTCTTT
D: NA; V: TRBV11-2; length: 16; size: NA; J: TRBJ2-1; CDR3: CASSLRGGLLYNEQFF; DNA: TGTGCCAGCAGCTTAAGGGGGGGACTACTATACAATGAGCAGTTCTTC
D: NA; V: TRBV12-5; length: 13; size: NA; J: TRBJ1-2; CDR3: CASGLTRSDGYTF; DNA: TGTGCTAGTGGTTTGACACGGAGCGATGGCTACACCTTC
D: TRBD2; V: TRBV7-9; length: 19; size: once; J: TRBJ2-7; CDR3: CASSLARLAGGTVDDEQYF; DNA: TGTGCCAGCAGCTTAGCGCGGTTAGCGGGGGGCACGGTGGACGACGAGCAGTACTTC
D: NA; V: TRBV15; length: 20; size: NA; J: TRBJ2-2; CDR3: CATSRAVYHSPRRSTGELFF; DNA: TGTGCCACCAGCAGAGCAGTCTACCATTCCCCACGGAGAAGCACCGGGGAGCTGTTTTTT
D: NA; V: TRBV4-1; length: 16; size: NA; J: TRBJ1-6; CDR3: CASSQVIRGYNSPLHF; DNA: TGCGCCAGCAGCCAAGTGATACGGGGGTATAATTCCCCCCTCCACTTT
D: TRBD1; V: TRBV25-1; length: 15; size: NA; J: TRBJ2-3; CDR3: CASRSPTGPPCTQYF; DNA: TGTGCCAGCAGATCCCCGACAGGGCCACCGTGTACGCAGTATTTT
D: NA; V: TRBV19; length: 13; size: NA; J: TRBJ1-1; CDR3: CASSIGGGTEAFF; DNA: TGTGCCAGTAGTATAGGGGGGGGGACTGAAGCTTTCTTT
D: NA; V: TRBV6-6; length: 14; size: once; J: TRBJ2-3; CDR3: CASSPGAHTDTQYF; DNA: TGTGCCAGCAGCCCAGGCGCACACACAGATACGCAGTATTTT